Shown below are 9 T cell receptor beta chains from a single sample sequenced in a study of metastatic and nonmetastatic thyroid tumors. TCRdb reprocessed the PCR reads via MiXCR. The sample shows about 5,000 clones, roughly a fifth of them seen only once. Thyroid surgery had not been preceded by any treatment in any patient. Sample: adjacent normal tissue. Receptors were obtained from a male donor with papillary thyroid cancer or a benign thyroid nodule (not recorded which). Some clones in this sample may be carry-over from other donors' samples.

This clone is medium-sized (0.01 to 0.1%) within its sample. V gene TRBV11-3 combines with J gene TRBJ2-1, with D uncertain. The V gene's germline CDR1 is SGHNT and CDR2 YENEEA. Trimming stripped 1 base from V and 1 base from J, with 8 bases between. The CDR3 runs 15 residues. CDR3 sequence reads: CASSLAPGSYNEQFF. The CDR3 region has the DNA TGTGCCAGCAGCTTAGCTCCCGGGTCCTACAATGAGCAGTTCTTC.

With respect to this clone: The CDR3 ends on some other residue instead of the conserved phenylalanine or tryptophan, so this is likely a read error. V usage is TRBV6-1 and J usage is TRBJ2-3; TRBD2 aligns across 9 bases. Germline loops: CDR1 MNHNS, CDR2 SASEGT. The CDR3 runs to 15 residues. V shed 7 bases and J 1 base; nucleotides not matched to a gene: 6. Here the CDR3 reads CASTLSGGRTDTQYS. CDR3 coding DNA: TGTGCCAGCACTCTTAGCGGGGGCCGCACAGATACGCAGTATTCT.

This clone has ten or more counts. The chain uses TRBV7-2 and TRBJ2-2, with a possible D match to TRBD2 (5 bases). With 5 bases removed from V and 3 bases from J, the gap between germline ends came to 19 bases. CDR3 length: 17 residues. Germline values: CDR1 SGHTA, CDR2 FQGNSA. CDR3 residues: CASSVAVGMPHTGELFF. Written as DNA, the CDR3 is TGTGCCAGCAGCGTCGCGGTCGGGATGCCTCACACCGGGGAGCTGTTTTTT.

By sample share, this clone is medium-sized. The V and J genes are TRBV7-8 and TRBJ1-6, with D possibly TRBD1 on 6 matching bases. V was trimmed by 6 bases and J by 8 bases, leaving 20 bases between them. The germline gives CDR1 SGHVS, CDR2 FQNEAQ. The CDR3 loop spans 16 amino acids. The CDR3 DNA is TGTGCCAGCAGTTCCACCCGGGACAACCTAGATTCACCCCTCCACTTT. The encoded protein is CASSSTRDNLDSPLHF.

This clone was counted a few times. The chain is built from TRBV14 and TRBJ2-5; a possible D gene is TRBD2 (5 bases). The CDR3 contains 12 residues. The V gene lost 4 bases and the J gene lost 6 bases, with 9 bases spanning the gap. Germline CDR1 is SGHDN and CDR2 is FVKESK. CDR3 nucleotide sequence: TGTGCCAGCAGCCCGGACTTCCAGACCCAGTACTTC. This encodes CASSPDFQTQYF.

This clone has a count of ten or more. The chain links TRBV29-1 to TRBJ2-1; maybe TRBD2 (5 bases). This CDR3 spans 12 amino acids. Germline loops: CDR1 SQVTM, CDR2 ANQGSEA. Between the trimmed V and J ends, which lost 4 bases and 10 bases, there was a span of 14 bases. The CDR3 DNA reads TGCAGCGTTGGGCAGGACCGGAGGGAGCAGTTCTTC. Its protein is CSVGQDRREQFF.

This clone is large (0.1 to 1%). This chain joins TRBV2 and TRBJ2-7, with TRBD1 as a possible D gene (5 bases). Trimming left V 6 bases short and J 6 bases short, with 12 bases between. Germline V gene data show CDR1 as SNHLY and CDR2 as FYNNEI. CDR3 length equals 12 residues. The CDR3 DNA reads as TGTGCCAGCAGCGGCGACAGTGGCGAGCAGTACTTC. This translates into CASSGDSGEQYF.

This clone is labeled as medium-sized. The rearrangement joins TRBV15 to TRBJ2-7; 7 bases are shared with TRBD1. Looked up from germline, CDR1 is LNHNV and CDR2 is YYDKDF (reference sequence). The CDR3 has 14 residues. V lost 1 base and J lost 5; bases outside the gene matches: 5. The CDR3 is CATSRGQGRHEQYF. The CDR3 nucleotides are TGTGCCACCAGCAGAGGACAGGGTCGCCACGAGCAGTACTTC.

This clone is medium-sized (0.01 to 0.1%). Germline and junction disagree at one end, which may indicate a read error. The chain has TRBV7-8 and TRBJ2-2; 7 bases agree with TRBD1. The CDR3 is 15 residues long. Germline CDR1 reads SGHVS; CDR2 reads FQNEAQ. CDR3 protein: CASSLGTALTGELFF. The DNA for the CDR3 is TGTGCCAGCAGTTTAGGGACAGCGCTTACCGGGGAGCTGTTTTTT.